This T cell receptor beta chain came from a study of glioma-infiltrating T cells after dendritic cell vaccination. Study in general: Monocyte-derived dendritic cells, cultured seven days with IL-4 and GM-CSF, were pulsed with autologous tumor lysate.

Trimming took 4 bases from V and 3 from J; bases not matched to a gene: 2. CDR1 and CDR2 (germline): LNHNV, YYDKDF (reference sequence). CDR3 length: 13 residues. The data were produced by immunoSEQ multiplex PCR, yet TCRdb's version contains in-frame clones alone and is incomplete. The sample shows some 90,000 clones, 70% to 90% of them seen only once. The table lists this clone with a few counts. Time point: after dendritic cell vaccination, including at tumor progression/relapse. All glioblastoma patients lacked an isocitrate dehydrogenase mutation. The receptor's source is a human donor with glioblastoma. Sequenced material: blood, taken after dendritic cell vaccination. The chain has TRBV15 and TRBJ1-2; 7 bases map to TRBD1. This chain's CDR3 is CATSITGDYGYTF. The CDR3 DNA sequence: TGTGCCACCAGCATAACAGGGGACTATGGCTACACCTTC.